Below, 28 T cell receptor beta chains from the same sample are listed, as sequenced in a study of molecular identifiers for immune sequencing clone quantification. Each CDR3 protein gets one entry after TCRdb re-called the PCR reads with MiXCR. The repertoire holds some 590,000 distinct CDR3 sequences, around 25% seen once, with 0.6% to 0.9% in the top ten. Sequenced: naive CD8+ T cells from blood, with Jurkat cell RNA spiked in. Subset noted: FACS-sorted CD8+CD4-CCR7+CD45RA+ naive T cells. The source of these receptors is a human donor in good health. Some libraries in this study had Jurkat cell RNA spiked in.

The chain employs TRBV6-2 or TRBV6-3 and TRBJ2-7; tentative D call: TRBD2 (5 bases). The CDR3 loop spans 16 amino acids. Trimming cost V 6 bases and J 0 bases, with 18 bases left between them. Germline values: CDR1 MNHEY, CDR2 SVGEGT. The CDR3 DNA sequence: TGTGCCAGCAGAAATTTAACGGGCGGGTTCTCCTACGAGCAGTACTTC. Amino acid sequence: CASRNLTGGFSYEQYF.

About this clonotype: Since a much larger clone is just one base distant, this may be a read error. In nucleotides, the CDR3 is TGTGCCAGCACCAAGGGGTACAGCAGGGGTGCCACTGAAGCTTTCTTT. Translation gives CASTKGYSRGATEAFF. The chain couples TRBV6-6 to TRBJ1-1; D might be TRBD1 (6 bases). The ends were cut back, 7 bases at V and 4 bases at J, with 22 bases in the middle. The CDR3 sequence is 16 residues long. Germline V CDR1 and CDR2: MNHNY, SVGAGI (reference sequence).

This clonotype was found many times. The chain combines TRBV28 with TRBJ2-3; D remains unclear. V gave up 5 bases and J gave up 3 bases, with 21 bases separating them. This CDR3 spans 17 amino acids. From germline, CDR1 is MDHEN and CDR2 SYDVKM. The CDR3 region has the DNA TGTGCCAGCAGTCCCCCTTCCACAATTTTCGGAACAGATACGCAGTATTTT. This sequence encodes CASSPPSTIFGTDTQYF.

This clonotype showed up many times. The rearrangement joins TRBV28 to TRBJ2-7; TRBD1 aligns across 7 bases. The V gene end was trimmed by 0 bases and the J gene end by 2 bases; junction bases not matched to a gene: 1. The CDR3 is made up of 14 amino acids. The germline V gene has CDR1 MDHEN and CDR2 SYDVKM. The CDR3 region has the DNA TGTGCCAGCAGTTTATGGGGACAGACCTACGAGCAGTACTTC. This encodes CASSLWGQTYEQYF.

There are a few counts of this clonotype. The V call is TRBV27, the J call TRBJ2-7, with D possibly TRBD1 on 6 matching bases. CDR1 MNHEY and CDR2 SMNVEV come from the germline V gene (reference sequence). Trimming cost V 5 bases and J 3 bases, with 23 bases left between them. This CDR3 has 17 amino acids. The CDR3 protein is CASSPLFTGTSGYEQYF. CDR3 coding DNA: TGTGCCAGCAGTCCCCTATTTACAGGGACCTCTGGCTACGAGCAGTACTTC.

In this sample, this clonotype turned up many times. The gene calls are TRBV4-3 and TRBJ2-7, with a weak D call TRBD2 (5 bases). Between the trimmed V and J ends, which lost 1 base and 3 bases, there was a span of 7 bases. This CDR3 is 13 amino acids long. Germline V gene sequence: CDR1 LGHNA, CDR2 YSLEER. For the CDR3, the DNA is TGCGCCAGCAGCCAAGCTCGGGACTACGAGCAGTACTTC. Translation: CASSQARDYEQYF.

This clonotype turned up a few times. This rearrangement joins TRBV28 to TRBJ1-5; no clear D gene. The CDR3 extends over 14 amino acids. Trimming took 2 bases from V and 3 from J, leaving 8 bases between them. Germline V gene sequence: CDR1 MDHEN, CDR2 SYDVKM. As DNA, the CDR3 is TGTGCCAGCAGTTTAGGGGATCACAATCAGCCCCAGCATTTT. Amino acid sequence: CASSLGDHNQPQHF.

This clonotype was seen ten or more times. The chain couples TRBV2 to TRBJ1-1; D remains ambiguous. The V gene's germline CDR1 is SNHLY and CDR2 FYNNEI. V was pared by 6 bases and J by 10 bases, with 9 bases between. The CDR3 totals 10 residues. Written as DNA, the CDR3 is TGTGCCAGCAGCGGAACCGGAGCTTTCTTT. It translates to CASSGTGAFF.

This clonotype was seen repeatedly, ten times or more. This sequence joins TRBV14 and TRBJ1-2, with 7 positions matching TRBD1. The germline gives CDR1 SGHDN, CDR2 FVKESK. Trimming at V came to 4 bases and at J to 4 bases, leaving 12 bases not matched to a gene. This CDR3 contains 16 residues. The CDR3 spells CASSLQGRDSVYGYTF. In DNA form, the CDR3 reads TGTGCCAGCAGCCTACAGGGGCGGGACAGCGTCTATGGCTACACCTTC.

V usage is TRBV7-6 and J usage is TRBJ2-1, with 16 positions matching TRBD2. This CDR3 region has 20 residues. J lost 0 bases, V lost 0 bases, and 5 bases had no gene match. In germline, CDR1 is SGHVS, CDR2 FNYEAQ. The CDR3 DNA follows: TGTGCCAGCAGCTTAGCTCCGGGACTAGCGGGAGGGTCCTCCTACAATGAGCAGTTCTTC. Protein: CASSLAPGLAGGSSYNEQFF. Full variable domain (outside the CDR3, taken from reference TRBV7-6 and TRBJ2-1): GAGVSQSPRYKVTKRGQDVALRCDPISGHVSLYWYRQALGQGPEFLTYFNYEAQQDKSGLPNDRFSAERPEGSISTLTIQRTEQRDSAMYRCASSLAPGLAGGSSYNEQFFGPGTRLTVL.

This clonotype was seen repeatedly, ten times or more. This sequence joins TRBV20-1 and TRBJ2-7, with D uncertain. Germline values: CDR1 DFQATT, CDR2 SNEGSKA (reference sequence). Trimming pared 1 base from V and 0 bases from J, leaving 13 bases between. The CDR3 consists of 15 residues. The CDR3 here is CSARGGFRSSYEQYF. Here the CDR3 DNA reads TGCAGTGCTAGAGGGGGTTTTAGGAGCTCCTACGAGCAGTACTTC.

For this clonotype: This may come from a read error, since a much larger clone is one base off. V and J are TRBV19 and TRBJ2-5; 10 bases fit TRBD2. The germline V gene has CDR1 LNHDA and CDR2 SQIVND (reference sequence). This CDR3 comprises 15 residues. The chain's CDR3 is CASSIGTSGQETRYF. CDR3 sequence (DNA): TGTGCCAGTAGTATAGGGACTAGCGGCCAAGAGACCCGGTACTTC.

Remarks on this clonotype: Lacking the conserved final phenylalanine or tryptophan, this CDR3 likely reflects a read error. The DNA is left out, because the CDR3 cannot be placed on it with certainty; the CDR3 is given as TCRdb lists it. The rearrangement joins TRBV7-9 to TRBJ2-2; the D segment call TRBD1 is taken from the table without a DNA check. Looked up from germline, CDR1 is SEHNR and CDR2 is FQNEAQ (reference sequence). 13 amino acids form the CDR3, both terminal residues included. This chain's CDR3 is CASSPPLAGELGV.

In this sample, this clonotype turned up many times. The CDR3 coding sequence is TGTGCCAGCAATGACAGGGGGTTAACAGATACGCAGTATTTT. Encoded protein: CASNDRGLTDTQYF. V usage is TRBV2 and J usage is TRBJ2-3; 9 positions match TRBD1. Trimming took 7 bases from V and 3 from J; bases not matched to a gene: 5. The CDR3 is made up of 14 amino acids. Germline V CDR1 and CDR2: SNHLY, FYNNEI.

This clonotype was counted between two and nine times. This may arise from a read error, as a much more abundant clone is one base away. The chain uses TRBV12-3 or TRBV12-4 and TRBJ2-3; TRBD2 matches 12 bases. With 6 bases clipped from V and 4 bases from J, the junction kept 5 bases outside the gene matches. CDR3 size: 15 residues. Written as DNA, the CDR3 is TGTGCCAGCAGCCGGTCTAGCGGGAGGGCAGATACGCAGTATTTT. Its protein is CASSRSSGRADTQYF.

The V call is TRBV28, the J call TRBJ1-6, with D unclear. Between the trimmed V and J ends, which lost 4 bases and 14 bases, there was a span of 9 bases. The CDR3 is made up of 11 amino acids. Germline values: CDR1 MDHEN, CDR2 SYDVKM. This CDR3 reads CASSSLGTLHF. The CDR3 DNA sequence: TGTGCCAGCAGTTCCCTTGGAACCCTCCACTTT.

This clonotype was counted only a few times. V is TRBV27 and J is TRBJ1-1; D gene uncertain. Trimming cost V 6 bases and J 1 base, with 12 bases left between them. Germline V lookup: CDR1 MNHEY, CDR2 SMNVEV (reference sequence). This CDR3 region has 14 residues. CDR3 nucleotides: TGTGCCAGCAGGGCCGGACTCCCGAACACTGAAGCTTTCTTT. The encoded protein is CASRAGLPNTEAFF.

This clonotype occurred many times. The gene calls are TRBV7-6 and TRBJ2-3; TRBD1 might be the D (6 bases). Germline V gene sequence: CDR1 SGHVS, CDR2 FNYEAQ. This CDR3 has 15 residues. The V and J ends lost 1 base and 4 bases respectively, with 12 bases between them. The CDR3 is CASSLGGLFADTQYF. The CDR3 nucleotides are TGTGCCAGCAGCTTAGGGGGGCTATTCGCAGATACGCAGTATTTT.

This clonotype was picked up many times. The gene calls are TRBV28 and TRBJ2-5; TRBD2 matches 10 bases. CDR3 length equals 14 residues. V was clipped by 6 bases and J by 4 bases; unmatched bases: 5. The germline V gene encodes CDR1 MDHEN and CDR2 SYDVKM. CDR3 nucleotides: TGTGCCAGCAGAAGAGCGGGAGGGGGAGAGACCCAGTACTTC. It encodes CASRRAGGGETQYF. Using reference TRBV28 and TRBJ2-5 for the parts outside the CDR3, the full variable domain is DVKVTQSSRYLVKRTGEKVFLECVQDMDHENMFWYRQDPGLGLRLIYFSYDVKMKEKGDIPEGYSVSREKKERFSLILESASTNQTSMYLCASRRAGGGETQYFGPGTRLLVL.

As for this clonotype: The junction departs from germline at one end; a sequencing error may be responsible. J is TRBJ1-3 and V is TRBV4-1, with D hard to call. The CDR3 runs to 15 residues. The V gene's germline CDR1 is MGHRA and CDR2 YSYEKL. CDR3 bases: TGCGCCCGCAGCCAAGATGAAGTAGGGAGGGACACCATATATTTT. It codes for CARSQDEVGRDTIYF.

This clonotype showed up many times. The chain couples TRBV3-1 to TRBJ2-2; 9 bases match TRBD2. This CDR3 has 15 residues. Germline V gene sequence: CDR1 LGHDT, CDR2 YNNKEL (reference sequence). The trim removed 4 bases at V and 3 bases at J, leaving 3 bases unmatched. The CDR3 DNA sequence: TGTGCCAGCAGCCGGACTAGCGTAGACACCGGGGAGCTGTTTTTT. This translates into CASSRTSVDTGELFF.

This clonotype was counted at least ten times. The genes are TRBV20-1 and TRBJ2-2, with D unresolved. Germline-derived CDR1 and CDR2 are DFQATT and SNEGSKA (reference sequence). V was clipped by 5 bases and J by 4 bases, with 11 bases between them. The CDR3 has 13 residues. The CDR3: CSALSDLTGELFF. CDR3 sequence (DNA): TGCAGTGCTCTTTCGGACCTCACCGGGGAGCTGTTTTTT.

This clonotype showed up just a few times. The rearrangement links TRBV7-6 to TRBJ2-3, with D perhaps matching TRBD2 (5 bases). Germline values: CDR1 SGHVS, CDR2 FNYEAQ. The CDR3 sequence is 17 residues long. V was shortened by 5 bases and J by 0 bases, with 18 bases between the two germline ends. CDR3 residues: CASSGNEGFSSTDTQYF. For the CDR3, the DNA is TGTGCCAGCAGCGGCAACGAGGGCTTCAGTAGCACAGATACGCAGTATTTT. Filled out from reference TRBV7-6 and TRBJ2-3, the complete variable domain reads GAGVSQSPRYKVTKRGQDVALRCDPISGHVSLYWYRQALGQGPEFLTYFNYEAQQDKSGLPNDRFSAERPEGSISTLTIQRTEQRDSAMYRCASSGNEGFSSTDTQYFGPGTRLTVL.

This clonotype appeared once. The chain couples TRBV6-1 to TRBJ1-6; 7 bases are shared with TRBD1. With V trimmed by 1 base and J by 8 bases, 5 bases remained unmatched. The CDR3 has 15 residues. CDR1 is MNHNS and CDR2 is SASEGT in the germline V gene. CDR3 protein: CASSEGTGPDSPLHF. CDR3 DNA: TGTGCCAGCAGTGAAGGGACAGGACCCGATTCACCCCTCCACTTT.

The rearrangement links TRBV6-1 to TRBJ1-1, with TRBD1 as a possible D gene (5 bases). The germline V gene has CDR1 MNHNS and CDR2 SASEGT. V lost 7 bases, J lost 5 bases, and 8 bases lay in between. The CDR3 contains 11 residues. The CDR3 loop reads CASMGVTEAFF. The CDR3 coding sequence is TGTGCCAGCATGGGGGTTACTGAAGCTTTCTTT.

This clonotype was observed a handful of times. The rearrangement uses TRBV7-9 and TRBJ2-1, with no clear D. V dropped 4 bases and J dropped 4 bases, with 8 bases sitting between them. CDR1 is SEHNR, CDR2 FQNEAQ, per germline (reference sequence). The length of the CDR3 is 13 residues. The CDR3 region is CASSSVVYNEQFF. The DNA for the CDR3 is TGTGCCAGCAGCTCTGTCGTATACAATGAGCAGTTCTTC.

This clonotype was observed many times. The chain couples TRBV6-2 or TRBV6-3 to TRBJ2-7; D may be TRBD2 (6 bases). V lost 6 bases, J lost 0 bases, and 18 bases lay in between. Germline CDR1 reads MNHEY; CDR2 reads SVGEGT. This CDR3 has 16 amino acids. This CDR3 reads CASSAAALARSYEQYF. CDR3 DNA sequence: TGTGCCAGCAGCGCCGCGGCCCTAGCGCGCTCCTACGAGCAGTACTTC.

This clonotype occurred many times. V and J are TRBV7-9 and TRBJ2-7; D is possibly TRBD1 (6 bases). From germline, CDR1 is SEHNR and CDR2 FQNEAQ (reference sequence). Trimming took 5 bases from V and 4 from J, leaving 18 bases between them. The CDR3 covers 15 residues. CDR3 sequence reads: CASSPPTGHQYEQYF. DNA of the CDR3: TGTGCCAGCAGCCCCCCGACGGGACACCAGTACGAGCAGTACTTC.